This T cell receptor (beta chain) stems from a study of PD-L1 blockade in urothelial cancer. The table came from immunoSEQ multiplex PCR; TCRdb's copy has only in-frame clones and leaves some out. The data contain 40,000 to 55,000 clones, roughly 86% of them seen just once; the ten biggest clones take up about 10%. Of note for this clone: A junction boundary mismatches the germline segment, possibly from a read error.

Time point defined: peripheral blood 6 weeks after treatment start. The receptor comes from a man aged 60 to 69 with urothelial cancer. The sequenced sample was PBMCs, obtained around atezolizumab (anti-PD-L1) treatment.

The CDR3 here is CASSLTGFKETQYF. The CDR3 nucleotides are TGTGCTAGCAGCTTGACAGGGTTCAAAGAGACCCAGTACTTC. J is TRBJ2-5 and V is TRBV7-7, with 7 nucleotides matching TRBD1. CDR1 is SSHAT and CDR2 is FNYEAQ in the germline V gene (reference sequence). This CDR3 has 14 residues. Full variable domain (remainder filled in from reference TRBV7-7 and TRBJ2-5): GAGVSQSPRYKVTKRGQDVTLRCDPISSHATLYWYQQALGQGPEFLTYFNYEAQPDKSGLPSDRFSAERPEGSISTLTIQRTEQRDSAMYRCASSLTGFKETQYFGPGTRLLVL.